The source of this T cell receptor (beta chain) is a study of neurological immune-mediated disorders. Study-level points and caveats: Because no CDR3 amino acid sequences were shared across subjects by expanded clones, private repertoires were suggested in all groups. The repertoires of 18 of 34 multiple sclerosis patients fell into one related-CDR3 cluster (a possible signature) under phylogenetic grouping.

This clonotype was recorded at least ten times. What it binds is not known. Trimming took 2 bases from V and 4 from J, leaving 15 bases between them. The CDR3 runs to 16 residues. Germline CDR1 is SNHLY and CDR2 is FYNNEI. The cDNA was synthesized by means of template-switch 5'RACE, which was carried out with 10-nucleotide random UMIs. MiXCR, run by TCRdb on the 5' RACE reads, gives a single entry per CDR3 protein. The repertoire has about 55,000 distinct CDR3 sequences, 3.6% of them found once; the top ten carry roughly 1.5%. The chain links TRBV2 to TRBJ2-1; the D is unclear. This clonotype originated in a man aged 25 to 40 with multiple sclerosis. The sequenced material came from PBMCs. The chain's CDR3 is CASSERSEIGYNEQFF. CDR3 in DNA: TGTGCCAGCAGTGAACGGTCGGAGATTGGATACAATGAGCAGTTCTTC.